This T cell receptor (beta chain) is from a study of T cell responses to AZD1222 COVID-19 vaccine. This CDR3 is 16 amino acids long. The germline V gene has CDR1 KGHSH and CDR2 LQKENI. With 3 bases clipped from V and 5 bases from J, the junction kept 9 bases outside the gene matches. Repertoires were generated with immunoSEQ multiplex PCR, while TCRdb's copy carries only in-frame clones and drops some. The data show about 150,000 clones, approximately 92% seen once. The V gene is TRBV18, the J gene TRBJ2-2, with 7 nucleotides matching TRBD2. This clonotype was obtained from an adult in good health. The input for sequencing was peripheral blood, taken on day 0 of AZD1222 vaccination. The CDR3 loop is CASSPPDLAVTGELFF. The DNA for the CDR3 is TGTGCCAGCTCACCCCCGGATCTAGCGGTTACCGGGGAGCTGTTTTTT.